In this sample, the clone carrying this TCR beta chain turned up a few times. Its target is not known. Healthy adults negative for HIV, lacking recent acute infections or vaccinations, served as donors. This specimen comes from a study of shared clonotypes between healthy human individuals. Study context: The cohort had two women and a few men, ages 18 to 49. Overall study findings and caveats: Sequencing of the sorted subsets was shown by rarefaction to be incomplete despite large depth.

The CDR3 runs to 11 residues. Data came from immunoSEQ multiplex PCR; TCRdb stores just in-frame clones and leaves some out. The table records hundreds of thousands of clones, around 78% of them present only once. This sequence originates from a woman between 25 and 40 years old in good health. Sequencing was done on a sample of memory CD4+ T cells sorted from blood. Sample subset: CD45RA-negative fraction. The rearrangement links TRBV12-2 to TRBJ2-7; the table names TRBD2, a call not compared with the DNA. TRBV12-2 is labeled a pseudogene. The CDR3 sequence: CASRAEKEQYF. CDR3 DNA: TGTGCAAGTCGCGCGGAGAAGGAGCAGTACTTC.